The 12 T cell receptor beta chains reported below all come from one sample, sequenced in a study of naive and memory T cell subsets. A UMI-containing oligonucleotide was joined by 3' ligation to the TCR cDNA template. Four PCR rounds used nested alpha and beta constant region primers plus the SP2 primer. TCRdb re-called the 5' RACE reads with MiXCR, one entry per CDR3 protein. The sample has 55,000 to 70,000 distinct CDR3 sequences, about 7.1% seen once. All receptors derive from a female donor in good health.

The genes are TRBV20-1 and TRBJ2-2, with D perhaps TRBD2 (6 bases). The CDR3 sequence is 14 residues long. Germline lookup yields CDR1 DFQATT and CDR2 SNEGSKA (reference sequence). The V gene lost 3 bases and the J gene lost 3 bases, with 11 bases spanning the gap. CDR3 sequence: CSASRPGDTGELFF. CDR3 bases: TGCAGTGCTAGCAGACCGGGGGACACCGGGGAGCTGTTTTTT.

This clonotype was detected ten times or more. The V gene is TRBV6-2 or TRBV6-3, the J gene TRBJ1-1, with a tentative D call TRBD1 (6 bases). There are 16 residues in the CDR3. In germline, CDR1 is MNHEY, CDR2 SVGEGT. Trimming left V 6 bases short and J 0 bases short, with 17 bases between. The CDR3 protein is CASSRTESFLNTEAFF. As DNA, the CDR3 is TGTGCCAGCAGCCGGACAGAATCCTTTTTGAACACTGAAGCTTTCTTT.

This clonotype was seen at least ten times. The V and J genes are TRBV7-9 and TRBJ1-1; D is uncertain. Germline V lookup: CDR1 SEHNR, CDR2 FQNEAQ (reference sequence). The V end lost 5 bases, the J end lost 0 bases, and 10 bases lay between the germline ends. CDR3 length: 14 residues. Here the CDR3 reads CASSPGAMNTEAFF. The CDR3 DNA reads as TGTGCCAGCAGCCCCGGCGCCATGAACACTGAAGCTTTCTTT.

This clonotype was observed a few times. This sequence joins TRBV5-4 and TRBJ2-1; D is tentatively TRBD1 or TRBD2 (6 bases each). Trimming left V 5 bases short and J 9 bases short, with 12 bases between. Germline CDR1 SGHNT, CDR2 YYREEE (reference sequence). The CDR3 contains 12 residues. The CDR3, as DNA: TGTGCCAGCAGTCCTGGGGGGCGTGAGCAGTTCTTC. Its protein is CASSPGGREQFF.

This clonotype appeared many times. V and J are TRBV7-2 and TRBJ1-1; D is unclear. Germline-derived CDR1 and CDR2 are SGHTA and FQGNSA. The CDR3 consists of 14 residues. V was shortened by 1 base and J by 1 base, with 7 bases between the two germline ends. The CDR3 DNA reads TGTGCCAGCAGCTTAGGGTCCACGAACACTGAAGCTTTCTTT. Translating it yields CASSLGSTNTEAFF. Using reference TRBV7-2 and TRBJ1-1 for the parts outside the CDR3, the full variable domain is GAGVSQSPSNKVTEKGKDVELRCDPISGHTALYWYRQSLGQGLEFLIYFQGNSAPDKSGLPSDRFSAERTGGSVSTLTIQRTQQEDSAVYLCASSLGSTNTEAFFGQGTRLTVV.

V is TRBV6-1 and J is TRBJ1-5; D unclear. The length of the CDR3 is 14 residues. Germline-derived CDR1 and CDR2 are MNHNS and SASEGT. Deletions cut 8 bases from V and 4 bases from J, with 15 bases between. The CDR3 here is CASAERAGNQPQHF. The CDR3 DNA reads TGTGCCAGCGCCGAGAGGGCGGGGAATCAGCCCCAGCATTTT.

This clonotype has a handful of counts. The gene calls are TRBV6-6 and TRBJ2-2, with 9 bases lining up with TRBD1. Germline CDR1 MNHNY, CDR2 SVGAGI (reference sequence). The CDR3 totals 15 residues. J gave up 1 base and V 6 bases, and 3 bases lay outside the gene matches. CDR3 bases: TGTGCCAGCAGGCACAGGGGGCAGAACACCGGGGAGCTGTTTTTT. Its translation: CASRHRGQNTGELFF.

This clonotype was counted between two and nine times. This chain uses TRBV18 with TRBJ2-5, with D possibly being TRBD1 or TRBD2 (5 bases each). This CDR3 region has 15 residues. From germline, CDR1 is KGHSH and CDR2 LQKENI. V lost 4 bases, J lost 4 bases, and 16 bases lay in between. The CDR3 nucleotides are TGTGCCAGCTCACTCCCGGGACGAGTTTCAGAGACCCAGTACTTC. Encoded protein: CASSLPGRVSETQYF.

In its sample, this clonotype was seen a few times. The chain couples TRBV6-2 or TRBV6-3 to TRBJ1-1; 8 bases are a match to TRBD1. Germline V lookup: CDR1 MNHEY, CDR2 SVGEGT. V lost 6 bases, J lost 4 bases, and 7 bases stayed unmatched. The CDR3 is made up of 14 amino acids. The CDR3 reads CASRRTGRRTEAFF. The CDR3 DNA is TGTGCCAGCAGACGGACAGGGAGGCGCACTGAAGCTTTCTTT.

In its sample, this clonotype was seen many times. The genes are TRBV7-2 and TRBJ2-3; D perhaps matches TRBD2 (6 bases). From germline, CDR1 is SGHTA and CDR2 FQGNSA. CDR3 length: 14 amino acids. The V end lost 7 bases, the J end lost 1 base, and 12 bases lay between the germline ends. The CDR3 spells CASTGGMGTDTQYF. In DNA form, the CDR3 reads TGTGCCAGCACTGGGGGGATGGGCACAGATACGCAGTATTTT.

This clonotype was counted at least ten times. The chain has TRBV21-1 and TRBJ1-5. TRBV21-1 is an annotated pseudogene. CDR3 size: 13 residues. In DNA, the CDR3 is TGTGCCAGCAGCAAGAACCAGAATCAGCCCCAGCATTTT. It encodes CASSKNQNQPQHF.

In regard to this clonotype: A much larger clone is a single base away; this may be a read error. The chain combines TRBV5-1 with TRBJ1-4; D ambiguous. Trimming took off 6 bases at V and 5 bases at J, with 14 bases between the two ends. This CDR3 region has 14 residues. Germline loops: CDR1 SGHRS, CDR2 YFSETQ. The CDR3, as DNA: TGCGCCAGCAACTTTAGTCCACGGAATGAAAAACTGTTTTTT. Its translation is CASNFSPRNEKLFF.